This T cell receptor beta chain comes out of a study of T cells and copy number aberrations in small-cell lung cancer (dated by TCRdb to 2020 to 2023). About the full investigation: Whole-exome sequencing of the same tumor regions was paired with TCR repertoire sequencing so that T cell metrics could be related to mutations and copy number aberrations. Tumor TCR data existed for about 17 patients, and over 13 patients had TCR data from both tumor tissue and normal tissue. Findings and caveats that apply to the study as a whole: Higher copy number aberration burden was negatively correlated with tumor T-cell density, richness and clonality. Lower T-cell density, richness and clonality were observed in tumors than in adjacent lung tissue, although the difference in density was not significant. The study was limited by a small sample size because surgical resection is uncommon in small-cell lung cancer, and the findings require validation. All specimens consisted of formalin-fixed paraffin-embedded tissue, which is known to introduce sequencing artifacts. Across regions, the TCR repertoire was highly heterogeneous, with about 79.9-97.7% of clones confined to a single region, an overlap lower than the overlap seen in localized NSCLC.

Trimming removed 8 bases from V and 3 bases from J; the gene matches leave 5 bases unexplained. Reading the germline V gene gives CDR1 SNHLY and CDR2 FYNNEI. Including the terminal cysteine and phenylalanine, the CDR3 comprises 13 residues. The only DNA kept is the CDR3, 39 bases in frame from the first base. As to this clone: No antigen is known for it. One base away there is no much larger clone; base qualities are not given.

Patients with limited-stage small-cell lung cancer who underwent surgical resection in Hangzhou, China, between the late 2000s and the early 2020s were included as donors. Every donor went straight to surgery with no preoperative chemotherapy or radiotherapy, and no donor was given immunotherapy either before or after surgery. All 19 patients in the sequenced cohort were identified as smokers or heavy second-hand smokers. Three regions were collected from each tumor FFPE block by a grid approach so that spatial heterogeneity of the primary tumors was represented. Tumor regions were macrodissected to enrich malignant cells, and selection was limited to regions expected to yield at least 150 ng DNA. To characterize heterogeneity of the T cell repertoire, the study applied multi-region TCR-beta sequencing to resected limited-stage small-cell lung cancers and to tumor-adjacent lung tissue. The AllPrep DNA/RNA FFPE Kit (Qiagen) was used to extract genomic DNA from the FFPE tissue.

The immunoSEQ hsTCRB Kit was used with multiplexed V- and J-gene primers to amplify TCR-beta CDR3 regions from genomic DNA. Unique DNA barcodes were added in a second PCR, and the samples were pooled together with one negative control and one positive control. Sequencing of the pooled TCR-beta libraries was performed on an Illumina MiSeq using a 150-cycle paired-end protocol. As for the original processing: Raw sequencing data were processed by Adaptive Biotechnologies into a report with normalized, annotated TCR-beta repertoires. To compute T-cell density, TCR-beta templates were normalized to usable DNA, with usable DNA estimated through amplification of housekeeping genes. Richness was defined as the count of unique rearrangements, and clonality was defined as 1 minus Pielou's evenness. Intratumor TCR heterogeneity between regions was quantified with the Jaccard index, the Morisita overlap index, and the proportion of shared top-20 clonotypes. The clones in this table, taken by TCRdb from immuneACCESS, are in-frame only. Not every clone is retained; where verified, under half of the shortfall comes from an unresolved V gene, and the cause of the rest is unknown. From that table come the V and J calls and clone size; the DNA was used to work out D and trimming. This sample is represented by approximately 500 clones; more than 90% of them were singletons. Approximately 2.5% of the sample lies in the top ten.

The receptor chain draws on TRBV2 and TRBJ1-2, with 8 bases matching TRBD1. The sequence came from a man aged 55-75 years with small cell lung cancer. The specimen was tumor tissue. The bases read TGTGCCAGCGGACAGGGTAGTTACTATGGCTACACCTTC. It specifies CASGQGSYYGYTF.